The 11 T cell receptor beta chains given below trace back to one sample, sequenced in a study of shared clonotypes between healthy human individuals. Produced via immunoSEQ multiplex PCR; TCRdb's table is partial and in-frame only. The data contain tens of thousands of clones, around 57% of them seen just once; the ten biggest clones take up around 52%. Sample: memory CD8+ T cells sorted from blood. Subset meaning: CD45RO+ cells pooled with CCR7-negative TemRA cells. The receptor set was obtained from a man aged 25-45 years in good health.

V is TRBV2 and J is TRBJ1-2; 10 bases match TRBD1. The germline CDR1 and CDR2 sequences are SNHLY and FYNNEI. This CDR3 comprises 14 residues. The junction had 9 bases not matched to a gene; V was cut back by 6 bases and J by 8 bases. The CDR3 nucleotides read TGTGCCAGCAGCCTGGACAGGGGGTCGGAGGGCTACACCTTC. Residues: CASSLDRGSEGYTF.

The chain is built from TRBV11-2 and TRBJ2-7; 11 bases match TRBD1. The CDR3 has 14 amino acids. V lost 7 bases and J lost 3; bases outside the gene matches: 5. The germline V gene encodes CDR1 SGHAT and CDR2 FQNNGV. The CDR3: CASKFGTGGYEQYF. CDR3 nucleotide sequence: TGTGCCAGCAAATTCGGGACAGGGGGCTACGAGCAGTACTTC. Supplemented by reference TRBV11-2 and TRBJ2-7, the full variable domain reads EAGVAQSPRYKIIEKRQSVAFWCNPISGHATLYWYQQILGQGPKLLIQFQNNGVVDDSQLPKDRFSAERLKGVDSTLKIQPAKLEDSAVYLCASKFGTGGYEQYFGPGTRLTVT.

The chain links TRBV7-6 to TRBJ2-3; 9 bases map to TRBD2. Germline V gives CDR1 SGHVS, CDR2 FNYEAQ. This CDR3 has 16 residues. The ends lost 2 bases at V and 2 bases at J; junction bases unmatched: 5. CDR3 nucleotide sequence: TGTGCCAGCAGCTTATTTGCTAGCGGGGACACAGATACGCAGTATTTT. Amino acids: CASSLFASGDTDTQYF.

The J gene is TRBJ2-7, the V gene TRBV28, with D perhaps being TRBD1 or TRBD2 (5 bases each). The CDR3 consists of 13 residues. Trimming cost V 7 bases and J 3 bases, with 13 bases left between them. Germline assignment: CDR1 MDHEN and CDR2 SYDVKM. The CDR3 spells CASNWDGDYEQYF. CDR3 sequence (DNA): TGTGCCAGCAACTGGGACGGAGACTACGAGCAGTACTTC.

The chain couples TRBV7-2 to TRBJ2-1; 7 nucleotides match TRBD2. Germline values: CDR1 SGHTA, CDR2 FQGNSA. CDR3 length: 15 amino acids. The V gene end was trimmed by 4 bases and the J gene end by 3 bases; junction bases not matched to a gene: 6. CDR3 residues: CASSSTGGNYNEQFF. CDR3 in DNA: TGTGCCAGCAGCTCCACGGGAGGTAACTACAATGAGCAGTTCTTC.

The gene calls are TRBV15 and TRBJ1-1; TRBD1 is a possible D gene (6 bases). V gave up 1 base and J gave up 5 bases, with 11 bases separating them. Germline V gives CDR1 LNHNV, CDR2 YYDKDF (reference sequence). The length of the CDR3 is 14 residues. As DNA, the CDR3 is TGTGCCACCAGCAGAGCTCAGGGGAATACTGAAGCTTTCTTT. It encodes CATSRAQGNTEAFF.

This chain connects TRBV4-1 to TRBJ1-5, with D maybe TRBD1 (5 bases). The V gene's germline CDR1 is MGHRA and CDR2 YSYEKL. The CDR3 loop spans 15 amino acids. Between the trimmed V and J ends, which lost 1 base and 7 bases, there was a span of 14 bases. Here the CDR3 reads CASSQVSGSRQPQHF. The CDR3 region has the DNA TGCGCCAGCAGCCAAGTATCAGGGTCTCGGCAGCCCCAGCATTTT.

The chain carries TRBV11-3 and TRBJ2-2; perhaps TRBD2 as D (5 bases). The CDR3 runs 18 residues. Trimming shortened V by 4 bases and J by 4 bases, and 22 bases separated the two germline ends. Germline V lookup: CDR1 SGHNT, CDR2 YENEEA. The DNA of the CDR3 is TGTGCCAGCAGCTCCTCCCCCAGGAGACTAAACGGCACCGGGGAGCTGTTTTTT. It yields the protein CASSSSPRRLNGTGELFF.

V gene TRBV28 combines with J gene TRBJ2-7; D ambiguous. Germline lookup yields CDR1 MDHEN and CDR2 SYDVKM. Trimming stripped 2 bases from V and 4 bases from J, with 3 bases between. CDR3 size: 11 residues. CDR3 DNA sequence: TGTGCCAGCAGTTTACTTTACGAGCAGTACTTC. Protein product: CASSLLYEQYF.

The chain recombines TRBV5-4 with TRBJ2-2, with D uncertain. The germline CDR1 and CDR2 sequences are SGHNT and YYREEE (reference sequence). The V and J ends lost 1 base and 2 bases respectively, with 3 bases between them. The CDR3 has 13 amino acids. CDR3 sequence (DNA): TGTGCCAGCAGCTTGAAAAACACCGGGGAGCTGTTTTTT. Translation: CASSLKNTGELFF.

This clone was found once. This chain joins TRBV28 and TRBJ2-3, with D perhaps matching TRBD1 (6 bases). This CDR3 spans 15 amino acids. Germline CDR1 MDHEN, CDR2 SYDVKM. Trimming removed 3 bases at V and 6 bases at J, with 16 bases between. The CDR3 DNA reads TGTGCCAGCAGTTTCATGGGGGCGGGCGGGGATACGCAGTATTTT. Protein sequence: CASSFMGAGGDTQYF.